The entry that follows covers one T cell receptor beta chain sequence. This entry comes from a study of technical replicates of blood from a handful of donors. Sequenced by immunoSEQ multiplex PCR; TCRdb stores in-frame clones only, minus some. The repertoire includes some 70,000 clones, approximately 97% of them detected once, and more than 0.25% sits in the top ten. The CDR3 contains 15 residues. Trimming took 3 bases from V and 7 from J, leaving 16 bases between them. CDR1 is ENHRY, CDR2 SYGVKD, per germline. The sequenced sample consisted of T cells isolated from PBMCs. This chain uses TRBV10-3 with TRBJ1-3; D is undetermined. The receptor's source is a human donor in good health. The CDR3 reads CAISDSLPSSNTIYF. CDR3 in DNA: TGTGCCATCAGTGACTCTTTGCCTAGTAGCAACACCATATATTTT.